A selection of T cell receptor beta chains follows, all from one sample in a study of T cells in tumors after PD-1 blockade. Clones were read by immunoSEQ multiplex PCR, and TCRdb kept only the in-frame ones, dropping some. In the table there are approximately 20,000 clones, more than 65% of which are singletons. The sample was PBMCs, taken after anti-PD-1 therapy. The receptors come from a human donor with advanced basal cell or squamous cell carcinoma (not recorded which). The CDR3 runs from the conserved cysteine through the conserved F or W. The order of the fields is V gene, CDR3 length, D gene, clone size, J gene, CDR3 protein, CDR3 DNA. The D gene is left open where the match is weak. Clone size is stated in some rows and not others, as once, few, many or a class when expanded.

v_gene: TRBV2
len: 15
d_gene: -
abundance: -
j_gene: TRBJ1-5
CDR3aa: CASSAGVQSNQPQHF
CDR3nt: TGTGCCAGCAGTGCAGGGGTTCAAAGCAATCAGCCCCAGCATTTT

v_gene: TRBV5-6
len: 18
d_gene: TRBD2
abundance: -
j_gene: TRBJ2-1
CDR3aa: CASSLYIGLAGTYGEQFF
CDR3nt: TGTGCCAGCAGCTTGTATATCGGACTAGCGGGGACCTACGGTGAGCAGTTCTTC

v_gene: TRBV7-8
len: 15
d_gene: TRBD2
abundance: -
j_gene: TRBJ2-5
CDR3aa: CAGSGPGGVQETQYF
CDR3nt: TGTGCCGGCAGCGGCCCCGGGGGGGTCCAAGAGACCCAGTACTTC

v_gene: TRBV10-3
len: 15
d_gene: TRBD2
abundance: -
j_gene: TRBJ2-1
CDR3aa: CAISASGRAVNEQFF
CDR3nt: TGTGCCATCAGTGCTAGCGGGAGGGCGGTTAATGAGCAGTTCTTC

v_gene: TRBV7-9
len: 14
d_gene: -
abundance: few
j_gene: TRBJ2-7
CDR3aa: CASSPDLSSYEQYF
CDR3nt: TGTGCCAGCAGCCCCGATCTGAGCTCCTACGAGCAGTACTTC

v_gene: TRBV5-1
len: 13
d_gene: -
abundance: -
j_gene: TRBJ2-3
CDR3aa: CASTPIVGDTQYF
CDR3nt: TGCGCCAGCACCCCTATCGTCGGAGATACGCAGTATTTT

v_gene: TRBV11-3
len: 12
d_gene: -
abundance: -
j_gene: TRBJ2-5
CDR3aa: CASSSDGETQYF
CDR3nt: TGTGCCAGCAGCTCGGATGGGGAGACCCAGTACTTC

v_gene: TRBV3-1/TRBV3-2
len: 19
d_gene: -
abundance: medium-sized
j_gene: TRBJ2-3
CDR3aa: CASSQDEEAGGFSADTQYF
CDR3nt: TGTGCCAGCAGCCAAGATGAGGAAGCGGGCGGATTTTCTGCAGATACGCAGTATTTT

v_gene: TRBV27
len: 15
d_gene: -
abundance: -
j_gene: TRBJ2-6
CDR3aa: CASTRYISGANVLTF
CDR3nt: TGTGCCAGCACCCGGTACATCTCTGGGGCCAACGTCCTGACTTTC

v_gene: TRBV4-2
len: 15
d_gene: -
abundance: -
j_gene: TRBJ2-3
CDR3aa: CASSQDGDVTDTQYF
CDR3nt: TGTGCCAGCAGCCAAGATGGGGACGTTACAGATACGCAGTATTTT

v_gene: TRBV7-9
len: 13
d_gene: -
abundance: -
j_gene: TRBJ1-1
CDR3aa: CASSLSRNTEAFF
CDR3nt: TGTGCCAGCAGCTTGTCGAGGAACACTGAAGCTTTCTTT

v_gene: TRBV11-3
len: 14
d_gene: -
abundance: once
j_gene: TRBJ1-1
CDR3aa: CASSLDPSNTEAFF
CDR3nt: TGTGCCAGCAGCTTAGACCCATCAAACACTGAAGCTTTCTTT

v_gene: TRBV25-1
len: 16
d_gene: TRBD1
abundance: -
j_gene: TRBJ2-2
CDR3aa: CASSDSDRGLGGELFF
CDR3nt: TGTGCCAGCAGTGACTCCGACAGGGGGCTCGGCGGGGAGCTGTTTTTT

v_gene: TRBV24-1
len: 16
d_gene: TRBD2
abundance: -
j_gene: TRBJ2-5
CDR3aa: CATSRAGGFQGETQYF
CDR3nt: TGTGCCACTTCGCGAGCGGGAGGATTTCAAGGAGAGACCCAGTACTTC

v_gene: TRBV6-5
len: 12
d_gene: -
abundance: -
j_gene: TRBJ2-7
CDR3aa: CASSNLGYEQYF
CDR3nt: TGTGCCAGCAGTAACCTTGGGTACGAGCAGTACTTC

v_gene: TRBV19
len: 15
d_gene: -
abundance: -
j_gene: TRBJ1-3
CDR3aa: CASSIDFSAANTIYF
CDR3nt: TGTGCCAGTAGTATAGATTTTTCGGCGGCAAACACCATATATTTT

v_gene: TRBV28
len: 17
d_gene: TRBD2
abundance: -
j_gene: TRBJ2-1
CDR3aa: CASSLSPGLAGGNEQFF
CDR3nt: TGTGCCAGCAGTTTATCGCCGGGACTAGCGGGTGGAAATGAGCAGTTCTTC

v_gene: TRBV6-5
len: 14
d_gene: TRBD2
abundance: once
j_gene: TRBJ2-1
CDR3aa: CASSPRTSVNEQFF
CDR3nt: TGTGCCAGCAGTCCCAGGACTAGCGTGAATGAGCAGTTCTTC

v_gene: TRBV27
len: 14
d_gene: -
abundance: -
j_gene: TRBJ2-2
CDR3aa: CASRDPGGPGELFF
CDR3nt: TGTGCCAGCAGGGACCCCGGAGGACCCGGGGAGCTGTTTTTT

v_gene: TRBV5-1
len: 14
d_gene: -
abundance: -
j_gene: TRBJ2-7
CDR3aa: CASSLYRGDYEQYF
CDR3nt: TGCGCCAGCAGCTTGTATAGGGGAGATTACGAGCAGTACTTC

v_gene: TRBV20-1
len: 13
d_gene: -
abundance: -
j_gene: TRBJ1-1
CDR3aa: CSASEGFGAEAFF
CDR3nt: TGCAGTGCTAGTGAAGGTTTCGGGGCTGAAGCTTTCTTT

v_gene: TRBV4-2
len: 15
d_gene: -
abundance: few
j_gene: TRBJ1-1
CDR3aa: CASSQPGHLNTEAFF
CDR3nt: TGTGCCAGCAGCCAACCAGGACACTTGAACACTGAAGCTTTCTTT

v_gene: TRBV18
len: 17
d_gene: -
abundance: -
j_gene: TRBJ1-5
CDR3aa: CASSPPGQTRNNQPQHF
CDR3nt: TGTGCCAGCTCACCACCAGGACAGACCCGAAACAATCAGCCCCAGCATTTT

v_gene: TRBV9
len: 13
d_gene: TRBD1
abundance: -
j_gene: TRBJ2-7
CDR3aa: CASSLRTGDEQYF
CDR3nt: TGTGCCAGCAGCCTAAGGACAGGGGACGAGCAGTACTTC

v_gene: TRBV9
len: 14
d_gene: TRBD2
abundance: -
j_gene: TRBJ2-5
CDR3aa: CASSATGGAETQYF
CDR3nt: TGTGCCAGCAGCGCCACGGGGGGGGCGGAGACCCAGTACTTC

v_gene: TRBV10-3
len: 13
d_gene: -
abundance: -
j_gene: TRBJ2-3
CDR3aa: CAIGLGGTDTQYF
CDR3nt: TGTGCCATCGGGCTAGGGGGCACAGATACGCAGTATTTT

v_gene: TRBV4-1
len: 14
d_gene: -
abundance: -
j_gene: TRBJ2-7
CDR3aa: CASGDRGNTYEQYF
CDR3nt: TGCGCCAGCGGAGACCGGGGGAACACCTACGAGCAGTACTTC

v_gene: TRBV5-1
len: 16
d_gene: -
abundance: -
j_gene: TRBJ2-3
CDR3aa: CASSVAVPGSTDTQYF
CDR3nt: TGCGCCAGCAGCGTGGCCGTGCCGGGAAGCACAGATACGCAGTATTTT

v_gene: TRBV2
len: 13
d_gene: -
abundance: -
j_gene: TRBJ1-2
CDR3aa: CASSEGKTQGYTF
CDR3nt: TGTGCCAGCAGTGAAGGGAAGACCCAGGGCTACACCTTC

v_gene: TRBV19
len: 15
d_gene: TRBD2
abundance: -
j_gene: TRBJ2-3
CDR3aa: CASSIQAGGADTQYF
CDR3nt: TGTGCCAGTAGTATCCAGGCGGGGGGGGCAGATACGCAGTATTTT

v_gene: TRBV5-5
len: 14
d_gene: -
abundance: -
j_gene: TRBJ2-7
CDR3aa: CATKRGWDSYEQYF
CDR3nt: TGTGCCACTAAAAGGGGATGGGACTCCTACGAGCAGTACTTC

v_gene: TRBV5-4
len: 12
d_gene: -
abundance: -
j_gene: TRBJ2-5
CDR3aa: CASSSRTGTQYF
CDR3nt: TGTGCCAGCAGCTCCCGGACTGGGACCCAGTACTTC

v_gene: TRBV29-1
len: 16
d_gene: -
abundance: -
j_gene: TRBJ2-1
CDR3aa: CSVEDPFGTSYNEQFF
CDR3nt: TGCAGCGTTGAAGATCCTTTCGGGACTTCGTACAATGAGCAGTTCTTC

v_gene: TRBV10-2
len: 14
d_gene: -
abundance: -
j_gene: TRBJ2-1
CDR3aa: CASRTGNSYNEQFF
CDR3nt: TGCGCCAGCAGAACAGGGAATTCCTACAATGAGCAGTTCTTC

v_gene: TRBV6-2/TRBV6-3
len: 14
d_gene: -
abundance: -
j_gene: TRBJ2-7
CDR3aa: CASSYWQGNYEQYF
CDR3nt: TGTGCCAGCAGTTACTGGCAGGGAAACTACGAGCAGTACTTC

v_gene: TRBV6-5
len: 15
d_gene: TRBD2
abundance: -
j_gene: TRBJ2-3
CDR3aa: CASTYRLAGTDTQYF
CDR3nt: TGTGCCAGCACTTATCGACTAGCGGGCACAGATACGCAGTATTTT

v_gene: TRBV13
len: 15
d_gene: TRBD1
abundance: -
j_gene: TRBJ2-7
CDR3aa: CASSLGTGGGYEQYF
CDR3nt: TGTGCCAGCAGCTTAGGGACAGGGGGCGGCTACGAGCAGTACTTC

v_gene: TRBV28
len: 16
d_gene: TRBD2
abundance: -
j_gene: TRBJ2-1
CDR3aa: CASSLGLAKIGNEQFF
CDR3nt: TGTGCCAGCAGTTTGGGACTAGCGAAGATAGGCAATGAGCAGTTCTTC

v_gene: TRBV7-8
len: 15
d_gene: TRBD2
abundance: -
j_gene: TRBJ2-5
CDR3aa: CASSTQGLAQETQYF
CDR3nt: TGTGCCAGCAGCACCCAGGGACTAGCCCAAGAGACCCAGTACTTC

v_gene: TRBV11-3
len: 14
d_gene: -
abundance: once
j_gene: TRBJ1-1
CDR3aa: CASSLEGRGTEAFF
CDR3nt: TGTGCCAGCAGCTTAGAGGGGAGAGGCACTGAAGCTTTCTTT

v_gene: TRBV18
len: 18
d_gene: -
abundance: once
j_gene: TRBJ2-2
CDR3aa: CASSPGQTGGRLTGELFF
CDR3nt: TGTGCCAGCTCACCAGGGCAGACGGGCGGCCGATTGACCGGGGAGCTGTTTTTT

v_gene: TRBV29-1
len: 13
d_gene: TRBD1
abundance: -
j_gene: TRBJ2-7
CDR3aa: CSATGTGGGEQYF
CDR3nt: TGCAGCGCCACCGGGACAGGGGGCGGCGAGCAGTACTTC

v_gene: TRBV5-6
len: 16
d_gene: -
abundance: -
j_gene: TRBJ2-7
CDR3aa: CASSLVRTAVGGEQYF
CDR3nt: TGTGCCAGCAGCTTGGTTCGGACAGCCGTTGGGGGCGAGCAGTACTTC

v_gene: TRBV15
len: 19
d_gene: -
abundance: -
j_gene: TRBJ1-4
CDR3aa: CATSRLQGMEDNEGEKLFF
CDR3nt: TGTGCCACCAGCAGACTACAGGGAATGGAGGATAATGAGGGTGAAAAACTGTTTTTT

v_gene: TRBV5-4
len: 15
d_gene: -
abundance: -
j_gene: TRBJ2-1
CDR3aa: CASSRHGVGVNEQFF
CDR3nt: TGTGCCAGCAGCCGACACGGGGTAGGAGTCAATGAGCAGTTCTTC

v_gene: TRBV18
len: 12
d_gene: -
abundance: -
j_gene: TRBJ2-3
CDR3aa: CASSPGTDTQYF
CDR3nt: TGTGCCAGCTCTCCTGGCACAGATACGCAGTATTTT

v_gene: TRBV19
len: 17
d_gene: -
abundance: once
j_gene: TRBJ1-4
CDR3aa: CASNAARGSQTSEKLFF
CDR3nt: TGTGCCAGTAACGCCGCCAGGGGAAGCCAAACCTCTGAAAAACTGTTTTTT

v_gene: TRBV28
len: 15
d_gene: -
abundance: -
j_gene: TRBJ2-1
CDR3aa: CASSHGGPSYNEQFF
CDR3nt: TGTGCCAGCAGCCACGGGGGGCCCTCCTACAATGAGCAGTTCTTC

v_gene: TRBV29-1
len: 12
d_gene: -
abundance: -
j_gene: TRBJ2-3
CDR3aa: CSSGLTQDTQYF
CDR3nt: TGCAGCTCCGGACTAACCCAGGATACGCAGTATTTT

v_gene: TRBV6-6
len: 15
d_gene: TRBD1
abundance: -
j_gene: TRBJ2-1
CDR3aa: CASTFSDRGYNEQFF
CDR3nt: TGTGCCAGCACATTTTCGGACAGGGGGTACAATGAGCAGTTCTTC

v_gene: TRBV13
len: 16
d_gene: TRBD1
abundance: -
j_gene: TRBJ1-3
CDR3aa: CASSTTRDSSGNTIYF
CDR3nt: TGTGCCAGCAGCACCACCCGGGACAGCTCTGGAAACACCATATATTTT

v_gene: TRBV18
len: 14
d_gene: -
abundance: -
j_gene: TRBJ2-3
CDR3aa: CASSPTEGADTQYF
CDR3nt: TGTGCCAGCTCACCGACTGAGGGCGCAGATACGCAGTATTTT

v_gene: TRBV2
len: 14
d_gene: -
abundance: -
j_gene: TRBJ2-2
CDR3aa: CASNLGGRTGELFF
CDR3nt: TGTGCCAGCAATCTGGGGGGTAGGACCGGGGAGCTGTTTTTT

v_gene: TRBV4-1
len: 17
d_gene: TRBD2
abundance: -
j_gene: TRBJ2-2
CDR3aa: CASSQDSGGRHTGELFF
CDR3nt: TGCGCCAGCAGCCAAGATTCTGGCGGGAGGCACACCGGGGAGCTGTTTTTT

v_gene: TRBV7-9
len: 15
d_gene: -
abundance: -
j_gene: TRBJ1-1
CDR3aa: CASSFSLGTNTEAFF
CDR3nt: TGTGCCAGCAGCTTTTCCCTAGGGACGAACACTGAAGCTTTCTTT

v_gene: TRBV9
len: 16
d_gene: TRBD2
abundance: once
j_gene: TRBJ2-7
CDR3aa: CASSASGGLSSYEQYF
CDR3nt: TGTGCCAGCAGCGCCAGCGGGGGGCTAAGCTCCTACGAGCAGTACTTC

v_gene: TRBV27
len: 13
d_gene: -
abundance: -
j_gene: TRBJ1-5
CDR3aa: CASSLSGWGPQHF
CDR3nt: TGTGCCAGCAGTTTATCGGGTTGGGGGCCCCAGCATTTT

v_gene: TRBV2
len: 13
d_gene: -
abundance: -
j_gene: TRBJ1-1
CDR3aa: CIRAGRKITEAFF
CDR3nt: TGTATCAGGGCGGGACGAAAAATCACTGAAGCTTTCTTT

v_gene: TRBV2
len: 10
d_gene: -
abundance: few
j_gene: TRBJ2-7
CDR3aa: CASSYYEQYF
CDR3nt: TGTGCCAGCTCCTACTACGAGCAGTACTTC